This T cell receptor beta chain stems from a study of Ad26.COV2.S vaccination and SARS-CoV-2 variants. About the research overall: In the COV1001 trial, the donor was in the Ad26.COV2.S arm.

The table came from immunoSEQ multiplex PCR; TCRdb's copy has only in-frame clones and leaves some out. This sample has about 350,000 clones; around 83% occur once, and the top ten carry about 3.3%. This sample's treatment: roughly 18 received Ad26.COV2.S at low or high dose, single or two shots; roughly 5 received placebo; per-sample allocation not given. Specimens were obtained on day 63 following the first vaccine or placebo injection. Boston provided a donor who was an adult aged 18-55 years. To note about this clone: Its antigen is not identified. Other nucleotide sequences in the sample specify the same CDR3.

Overall study results and limits: Analytic work on TCR breadth and depth might have understated the full extent of total T cell responses. People given the vaccine had a wider spike-specific TCR breadth than placebo recipients did.

The sequence was collected from a person aged 18-65 years who received the Ad26.COV2.S COVID-19 vaccine or a placebo. The sample consisted of peripheral blood, taken in a trial of Ad26.COV2.S vaccine versus placebo.

DNA of the CDR3: TGTGCCAGCAGCTTAGGCAGCGGTAACACTGAAGCTTTCTTT. This translates into CASSLGSGNTEAFF. J is TRBJ1-1 and V is TRBV7-2; D ambiguous. Per the germline V gene, CDR1 is SGHTA and CDR2 is FQGNSA. The CDR3 is made up of 14 amino acids. V lost 1 base and J lost 2, with 8 bases in between.